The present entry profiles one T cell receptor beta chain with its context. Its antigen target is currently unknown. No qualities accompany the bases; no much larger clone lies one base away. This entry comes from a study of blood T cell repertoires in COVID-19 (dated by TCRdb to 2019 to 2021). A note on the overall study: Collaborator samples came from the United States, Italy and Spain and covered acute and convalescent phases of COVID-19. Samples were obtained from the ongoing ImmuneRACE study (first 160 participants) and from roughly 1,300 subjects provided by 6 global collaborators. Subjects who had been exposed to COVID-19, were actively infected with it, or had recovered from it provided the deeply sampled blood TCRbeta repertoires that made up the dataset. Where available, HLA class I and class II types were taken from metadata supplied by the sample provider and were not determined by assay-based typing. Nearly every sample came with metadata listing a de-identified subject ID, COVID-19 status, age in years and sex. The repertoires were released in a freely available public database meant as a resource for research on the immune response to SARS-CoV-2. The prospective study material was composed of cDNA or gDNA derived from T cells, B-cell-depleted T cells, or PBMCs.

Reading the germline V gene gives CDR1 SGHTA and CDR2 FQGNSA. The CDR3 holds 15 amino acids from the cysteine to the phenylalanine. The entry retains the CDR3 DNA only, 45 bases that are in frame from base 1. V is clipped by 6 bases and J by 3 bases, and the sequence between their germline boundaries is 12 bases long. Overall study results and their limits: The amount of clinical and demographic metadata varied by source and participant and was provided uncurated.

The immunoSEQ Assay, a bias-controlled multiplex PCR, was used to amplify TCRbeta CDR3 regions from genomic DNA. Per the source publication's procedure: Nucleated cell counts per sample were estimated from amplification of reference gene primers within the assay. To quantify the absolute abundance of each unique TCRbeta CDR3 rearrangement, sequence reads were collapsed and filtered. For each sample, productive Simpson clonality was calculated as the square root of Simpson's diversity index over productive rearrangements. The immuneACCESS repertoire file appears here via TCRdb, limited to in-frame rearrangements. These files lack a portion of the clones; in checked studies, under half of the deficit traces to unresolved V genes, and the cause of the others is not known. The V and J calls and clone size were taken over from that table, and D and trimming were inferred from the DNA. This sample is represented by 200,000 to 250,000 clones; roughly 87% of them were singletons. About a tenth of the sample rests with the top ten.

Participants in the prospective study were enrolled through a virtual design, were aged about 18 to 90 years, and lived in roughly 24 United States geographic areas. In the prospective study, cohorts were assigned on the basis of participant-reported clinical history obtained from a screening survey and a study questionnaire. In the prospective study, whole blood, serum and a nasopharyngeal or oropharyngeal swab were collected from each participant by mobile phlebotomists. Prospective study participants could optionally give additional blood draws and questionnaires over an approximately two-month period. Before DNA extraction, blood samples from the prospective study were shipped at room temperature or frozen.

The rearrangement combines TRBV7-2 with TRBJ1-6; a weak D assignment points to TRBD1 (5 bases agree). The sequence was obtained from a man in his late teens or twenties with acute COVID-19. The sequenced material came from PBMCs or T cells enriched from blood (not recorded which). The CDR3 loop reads CASRSRTSYNSPLHF. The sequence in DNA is TGTGCCAGCAGATCCAGGACAAGCTATAATTCACCCCTCCACTTT. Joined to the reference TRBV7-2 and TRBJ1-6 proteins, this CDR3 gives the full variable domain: GAGVSQSPSNKVTEKGKDVELRCDPISGHTALYWYRQSLGQGLEFLIYFQGNSAPDKSGLPSDRFSAERTGGSVSTLTIQRTQQEDSAVYLCASRSRTSYNSPLHFGNGTRLTVT.